This passage covers 18 T cell receptor beta chains from one sample sequenced in a study of blood T cells in healthy people across ages. Next came a second PCR, run for roughly 7 to 12 cycles, which used a sample-barcoded 5' primer along with a J-beta primer mix. Using its own MiXCR run on the 5' RACE reads, TCRdb lists one record per CDR3 protein. The data show 1.8 million or so distinct CDR3 sequences, with around 40% seen just once and more than 20% held by the top ten. The specimen was blood. The receptors originated from a human donor in good health.

The chain joins TRBV27 to TRBJ1-5; 9 nucleotides agree with TRBD1. V dropped 6 bases and J dropped 5; count of bases not matched to a gene: 5. The CDR3 totals 14 residues. Germline CDR1 is MNHEY and CDR2 is SMNVEV (reference sequence). CDR3 residues: CASSVTGGHQPQHF. CDR3 DNA sequence: TGTGCCAGCAGCGTCACAGGGGGCCATCAGCCCCAGCATTTT.

CDR3 region: CASSWSGANTDTQYF. As DNA, the CDR3 is TGTGCCAGCAGCTGGTCGGGGGCCAACACAGATACGCAGTATTTT. The chain uses TRBV7-2 and TRBJ2-3; the D call may be TRBD1 or TRBD2 (6 bases each). The CDR3 has 15 amino acids. V lost 4 bases and J 2 bases, leaving 13 bases between the germline ends. CDR1 and CDR2 from the germline V gene are SGHTA and FQGNSA.

The sample holds many counts of this clonotype. This sequence joins TRBV7-2 and TRBJ2-1; D remains ambiguous. V was cut by 2 bases and J by 5 bases, with 4 bases left in between. CDR1 SGHTA and CDR2 FQGNSA come from the germline V gene. This CDR3 is 12 amino acids long. This CDR3 reads CASSLPNNEQFF. The CDR3 nucleotides are TGTGCCAGCAGCTTACCCAACAATGAGCAGTTCTTC.

This clonotype appeared many times. CDR3 loop: CASSQGDYHNEQFF. In DNA, the CDR3 is TGCGCCAGCAGCCAAGGGGACTACCACAATGAGCAGTTCTTC. This chain connects TRBV4-1 to TRBJ2-1; 7 bases agree with TRBD2. V was clipped by 1 base and J by 5 bases; unmatched bases: 2. Germline V gene lookup returns CDR1 MGHRA and CDR2 YSYEKL. The CDR3 has 14 amino acids.

The genes are TRBV5-6 and TRBJ2-7, with D unresolved. The CDR3 is made up of 13 amino acids. Germline CDR1 and CDR2: SGHDT and YYEEEE. The V end was cut by 0 bases, the J end by 5 bases, with 9 bases between. CDR3 sequence: CASSLGQINEQYF. CDR3 nucleotide sequence: TGTGCCAGCAGCTTGGGACAAATCAACGAGCAGTACTTC.

The rearrangement uses TRBV7-9 and TRBJ1-1; D ambiguous. Germline CDR1 SEHNR, CDR2 FQNEAQ (reference sequence). V lost 2 bases, J lost 3 bases, and 7 bases lay in between. The CDR3 sequence is 13 residues long. CDR3 in amino acids: CASSLNAYTEAFF. In DNA, the CDR3 is TGTGCCAGCAGCTTAAATGCCTACACTGAAGCTTTCTTT.

V and J are TRBV4-3 and TRBJ2-1, with TRBD2 matching over 12 bases. This CDR3 contains 20 residues. Germline loops: CDR1 LGHNA, CDR2 YSLEER. Losses at the gene ends were 0 bases for V and 5 bases for J; bases not matched to a gene: 14. CDR3 loop: CASSQDRTSGGYYRDNEQFF. In DNA, the CDR3 is TGCGCCAGCAGCCAAGACCGAACTAGCGGGGGGTATTATAGAGACAATGAGCAGTTCTTC.

The rearrangement uses TRBV6-5 and TRBJ2-1; TRBD1 aligns across 10 bases. From germline, CDR1 is MNHEY and CDR2 SVGAGI. V shed 8 bases and J 4 bases; nucleotides not matched to a gene: 5. The CDR3 covers 14 residues. Here the CDR3 DNA reads TGTGCCAGCGGTGACAGGGGGCCATACAATGAGCAGTTCTTC. Translation: CASGDRGPYNEQFF.

V and J are TRBV7-9 and TRBJ1-5; D perhaps matches TRBD1 (5 bases). Trimming removed 4 bases at V and 0 bases at J, with 16 bases between. CDR3 length: 17 residues. CDR1 and CDR2 from the germline V gene are SEHNR and FQNEAQ (reference sequence). CDR3 protein: CASSSSGPVHSNQPQHF. DNA of the CDR3: TGTGCCAGCAGCTCCTCAGGGCCGGTTCATAGCAATCAGCCCCAGCATTTT.

This clonotype was seen more than once but under ten times. The chain couples TRBV7-2 to TRBJ2-1; 8 bases line up with TRBD1. This CDR3 region has 13 residues. Germline CDR1 SGHTA, CDR2 FQGNSA. The V gene end was trimmed by 3 bases and the J gene end by 10 bases; junction bases not matched to a gene: 5. The CDR3 DNA sequence: TGTGCCAGCAGCTTCGACAGGGGTAAAGAGCAGTTCTTC. It codes for CASSFDRGKEQFF.

This clonotype has ten or more counts. This chain uses TRBV5-1 with TRBJ2-7; 10 nucleotides match TRBD1. With 7 bases clipped from V and 0 bases from J, the junction kept 7 bases outside the gene matches. Per germline, CDR1 SGHRS and CDR2 YFSETQ. The CDR3 is 15 residues long. CDR3 loop: CASGTGTGDSYEQYF. CDR3 DNA sequence: TGCGCCAGCGGAACCGGGACAGGGGACTCCTACGAGCAGTACTTC.

The V call is TRBV27, the J call TRBJ2-3, with D possibly being TRBD1 or TRBD2 (5 bases each). V lost 0 bases and J lost 4, with 20 bases in between. Germline-derived CDR1 and CDR2 are MNHEY and SMNVEV (reference sequence). The CDR3 is 18 amino acids. Here the CDR3 reads CASSLSGVRGFQSDTQYF. The CDR3 DNA reads TGTGCCAGCAGTTTATCGGGGGTGAGGGGTTTTCAGTCAGATACGCAGTATTTT.

The rearrangement uses TRBV7-9 and TRBJ1-4, with TRBD1 matching 8 bases. V was clipped by 1 base and J by 8 bases; unmatched bases: 12. Germline V lookup: CDR1 SEHNR, CDR2 FQNEAQ (reference sequence). This CDR3 has 17 residues. The CDR3 coding sequence is TGTGCCAGCAGCTTAGTGGACAGGGTTTTTGGCGAGGAAAAACTGTTTTTT. Its translation: CASSLVDRVFGEEKLFF.

This clonotype was seen more than once but under ten times. The V gene is TRBV7-3, the J gene TRBJ2-3, with 8 bases lining up with TRBD1. V was clipped by 7 bases and J by 0 bases; unmatched bases: 6. The CDR3 is made up of 15 amino acids. Germline lookup yields CDR1 SGHTA and CDR2 FQGTGA. The CDR3 nucleotides read TGTGCCAGCATCACAACAGGGGGTAGCACAGATACGCAGTATTTT. The encoded protein is CASITTGGSTDTQYF.

The gene calls are TRBV28 and TRBJ2-7; perhaps TRBD1 as D (5 bases). Trimming removed 2 bases at V and 7 bases at J, with 9 bases between. The CDR3 runs to 12 residues. Germline loops: CDR1 MDHEN, CDR2 SYDVKM. The CDR3 DNA is TGTGCCAGCAGTTTAAGGGGTTGGGAGCAGTACTTC. Its translation: CASSLRGWEQYF.

For this clonotype: One junction end disagrees with the germline gene, perhaps due to a read error. The chain joins TRBV20-1 to TRBJ2-7; 8 bases match TRBD2. Per germline, CDR1 DFQATT and CDR2 SNEGSKA (reference sequence). The CDR3 runs to 12 residues. DNA of the CDR3: TGCTGTGCTAGACTAGCGAGGTACGAGCAGTACTTC. Translating gives CCARLARYEQYF.

This chain connects TRBV6-5 to TRBJ1-4, with 8 bases matching TRBD1. The germline V gene encodes CDR1 MNHEY and CDR2 SVGAGI. The CDR3 has 15 residues. Trimming removed 5 bases from V and 0 bases from J; junction bases left unmatched: 2. The CDR3 region is CASSKTGATNEKLFF. The CDR3 DNA reads TGTGCCAGCAGTAAGACAGGGGCAACTAATGAAAAACTGTTTTTT.

The V gene is TRBV9, the J gene TRBJ1-2; unclear D gene. Germline V lookup: CDR1 SGDLS, CDR2 YYNGEE. This CDR3 has 16 amino acids. Trimming left V 2 bases short and J 2 bases short, with 16 bases between. The CDR3 protein is CASSVRLDGQNYGYTF. Here the CDR3 DNA reads TGTGCCAGCAGCGTCCGCCTTGACGGCCAGAACTATGGCTACACCTTC.